The rows below give T cell receptor beta chains drawn from one sample of a study of control samples from healthy donors and cancer patients. The table came from immunoSEQ multiplex PCR; TCRdb's copy has only in-frame clones and leaves some out. The sample lists some 150,000 clones; 85% to 95% were seen once. The sequenced material came from blood. These receptors were obtained from a man aged 50-59 years in good health. Both conserved end residues are part of each CDR3. A D gene is named only where the DNA matches it firmly. The listing skips clone size in some rows; elsewhere it reads once, few, many or a size class.

D	V	J	size	DNA	CDR3
TRBD1	TRBV13	TRBJ1-4	.	TGTGCCAGCAGCCGGGACAGGGATAATGAAAAACTGTTTTTT	CASSRDRDNEKLFF
.	TRBV5-1	TRBJ2-5	.	TGCGCCAGCAGCTTGGGGGGTATGCGCGAATCTTTACCAGAGACCCAGTACTTC	CASSLGGMRESLPETQYF
.	TRBV3-1/TRBV3-2	TRBJ2-3	once	TGTGCCAGCAGCCTCGAGGGGGGCACAGATACGCAGTATTTT	CASSLEGGTDTQYF
.	TRBV28	TRBJ2-1	.	TGTGCCAGCAGTTTATGGGGTGAGCAGTTCTTC	CASSLWGEQFF
.	TRBV19	TRBJ1-5	.	TGTGCCAGTAGTATTAATCAGCCCCAGCATTTT	CASSINQPQHF
.	TRBV11-2	TRBJ2-3	.	TGTGCCAGCAGCTTGGCGCCGCTCGTAACGGATACGCAGTATTTT	CASSLAPLVTDTQYF
TRBD1	TRBV2	TRBJ1-6	.	TGTGCCAGCAGATCCGGGACAGAAAATTCACCCCTCCACTTT	CASRSGTENSPLHF
TRBD1	TRBV6-5	TRBJ2-5	.	TGTGCCAGCAGTTCGGACAGGGGGGGAACCCAGTACTTC	CASSSDRGGTQYF
.	TRBV28	TRBJ1-1	.	TGTGCCAGCAGTCCCATCCTCGGGATGGGGCGGACTGAAGCTTTCTTT	CASSPILGMGRTEAFF
TRBD2	TRBV19	TRBJ2-1	.	TGTGCCAGTAGCCCCACTAGCGGGATACGCAATGAGCAGTTCTTC	CASSPTSGIRNEQFF
.	TRBV24-1	TRBJ1-2	once	TGTGCCACCAGTGGGGCAAAAGGGCAGCTCTATGGCTACACCTTC	CATSGAKGQLYGYTF
.	TRBV7-3	TRBJ2-2	few	TGTGCCAGCAGCCCGAGGTTCAGCACCGGGGAGCTGTTTTTT	CASSPRFSTGELFF
.	TRBV6-5	TRBJ1-2	.	TGTGCCAGCAGGGACAGCTATGGCTACACCTTC	CASRDSYGYTF
.	TRBV28	TRBJ2-3	.	TGTGCCAGCAGACTCGGACATAATCGCACAGATACGCAGTATTTT	CASRLGHNRTDTQYF
.	TRBV18	TRBJ1-2	.	TGTGCCAGCTCACCTCGGGACCAGAACTATGGCTACACCTTC	CASSPRDQNYGYTF
.	TRBV18	TRBJ2-7	.	TGTGCCAGCTCACCACCGAACGGGAGAACCACCTACGAGCAGTACTTC	CASSPPNGRTTYEQYF
.	TRBV6-2/TRBV6-3	TRBJ2-1	.	TGTGCCAGCAGCAGGGGAGTCCGCTTCAATGAGCAGTTCTTC	CASSRGVRFNEQFF
.	TRBV5-1	TRBJ1-1	.	TGCGCCAGCAGCCCGTCGACAGTCTTGAACACTGAAGCTTTCTTT	CASSPSTVLNTEAFF
.	TRBV13	TRBJ1-1	once	TGTGCCAGTTCGCGGGGCTTTGACACTGAAGCTTTCTTT	CASSRGFDTEAFF
TRBD2	TRBV3-1/TRBV3-2	TRBJ2-7	.	TGTGCCAGCAGCCAAGCCGGGACTAGCGGGAGCCACGAGCAGTACTTC	CASSQAGTSGSHEQYF
TRBD2	TRBV9	TRBJ2-5	.	TGTGCCAGCAGCGTAGCTACAGGGGCGGGAGGGGAGACCCAGTACTTC	CASSVATGAGGETQYF
.	TRBV11-2	TRBJ1-2	.	TGTGCCAGCAGCCCGAATATTCGCTATGGCTACACCTTC	CASSPNIRYGYTF
.	TRBV3-1/TRBV3-2	TRBJ2-3	.	TGTGCCAGCAGCCACCTCTACACAGATACGCAGTATTTT	CASSHLYTDTQYF
.	TRBV5-1	TRBJ2-1	once	TGCGCCAGCAGCTCTAGAGACAATGAGCAGTTCTTC	CASSSRDNEQFF
.	TRBV4-1	TRBJ1-5	.	TGCGCCAGCAGCCAAGGTGGCGGTGGCAATCAGCCCCAGCATTTT	CASSQGGGGNQPQHF
TRBD2	TRBV7-9	TRBJ2-7	once	TGTGCCAGCAGCTTGGGACTAGCGGCATACGAGCAGTACTTC	CASSLGLAAYEQYF
TRBD1	TRBV6-5	TRBJ1-1	.	TGTGCCAGCACCACCGGGACAGCGAACACTGAAGCTTTCTTT	CASTTGTANTEAFF
TRBD1	TRBV27	TRBJ2-7	.	TGTGCCAGCCGAAATTCCGGGACAGGGGCGACCTACGAGCAGTACTTC	CASRNSGTGATYEQYF
.	TRBV19	TRBJ1-3	.	TGTGCCAGTACCCCCCGAAGCCCTGGAAACACCATATATTTT	CASTPRSPGNTIYF
TRBD2	TRBV10-2	TRBJ2-7	.	TGCGCCAGCAGTGAGTCGGGGACTAGCGGCTCCTACGAGCAGTACTTC	CASSESGTSGSYEQYF
TRBD1	TRBV19	TRBJ1-3	.	TGTGCCAGTAGTCGACAGGGAGCTGGAAACACCATATATTTT	CASSRQGAGNTIYF
TRBD1	TRBV4-1	TRBJ1-1	.	TGCGCCAGCAGCCAACCCAGGGGGATGAACACTGAAGCTTTCTTT	CASSQPRGMNTEAFF
TRBD1	TRBV6-5	TRBJ2-7	.	TGTGCCAGCATCCCCGGACAGGGGCTCTCCTACGAGCAGTACTTC	CASIPGQGLSYEQYF
.	TRBV6-5	TRBJ1-1	.	TGTGCCAGCAGTTACACCTCCGGGGTGAACACTGAAGCTTTCTTT	CASSYTSGVNTEAFF
.	TRBV9	TRBJ1-2	.	TGTGCCAGCAGCTCAAGTGCGGGCGCGGGGGGCTACACCTTC	CASSSSAGAGGYTF
.	TRBV6-5	TRBJ2-7	.	TGTGCCAGCAGTTACATACAGGTCCTCGAGCAGTACTTC	CASSYIQVLEQYF
.	TRBV5-1	TRBJ2-2	.	TGCGCCAGCAGCTTGACAGGGAACACCGGGGAGCTGTTTTTT	CASSLTGNTGELFF
.	TRBV5-5	TRBJ2-5	.	TGTGCCAGCAGCTTCGGGGGCTCGCGGTTGGAGACCCAGTACTTC	CASSFGGSRLETQYF
TRBD1	TRBV27	TRBJ2-7	.	TGTGCCAGCAGTTTATCGTGGGACAGGGGCCCCTACTTC	CASSLSWDRGPYF
TRBD1	TRBV18	TRBJ1-1	once	TGTGCCAGCTCAACAAAACAGGGGGCTCAGGCTTTCTTT	CASSTKQGAQAFF
.	TRBV10-3	TRBJ2-7	.	TGTGCCATCAGTGAAAACTACCTTTACGAGCAGTACTTC	CAISENYLYEQYF
.	TRBV28	TRBJ2-2	.	TGTGCCAGCGGCTGGAGTTTCAGGGAGCTGTTTTTT	CASGWSFRELFF
TRBD2	TRBV11-2	TRBJ2-7	.	TGTGCCAGCAGCGCTCGAGCGGGAGGCTACGAGCAGTACTTC	CASSARAGGYEQYF
.	TRBV19	TRBJ2-2	once	TGTGCCAGTAGTATAACACAGGCTAACACCGGGGAGCTGTTTTTT	CASSITQANTGELFF
.	TRBV28	TRBJ1-5	.	TGTGCCAGCAGCACCGGATCAATTCAGCCCCAGCATTTT	CASSTGSIQPQHF
TRBD1	TRBV5-1	TRBJ2-2	few	TGCGCCAGCAGCTTGCGACAGGGGGCAAACGGGGAGCTGTTTTTT	CASSLRQGANGELFF